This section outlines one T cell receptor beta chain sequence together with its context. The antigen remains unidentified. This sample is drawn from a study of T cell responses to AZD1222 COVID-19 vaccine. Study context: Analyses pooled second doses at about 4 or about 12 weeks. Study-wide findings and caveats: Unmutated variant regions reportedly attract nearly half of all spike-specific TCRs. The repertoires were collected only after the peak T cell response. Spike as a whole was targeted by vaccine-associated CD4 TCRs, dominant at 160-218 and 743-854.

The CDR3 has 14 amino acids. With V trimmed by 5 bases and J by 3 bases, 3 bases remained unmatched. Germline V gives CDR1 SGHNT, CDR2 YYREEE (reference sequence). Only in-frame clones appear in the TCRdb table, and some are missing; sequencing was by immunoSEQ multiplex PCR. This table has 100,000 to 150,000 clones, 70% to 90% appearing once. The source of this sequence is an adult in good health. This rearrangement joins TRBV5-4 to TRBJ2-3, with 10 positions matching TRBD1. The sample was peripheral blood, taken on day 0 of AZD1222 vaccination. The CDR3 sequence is CASSWDRGTDTQYF. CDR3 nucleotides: TGTGCCAGCAGTTGGGACAGGGGAACAGATACGCAGTATTTT.